A selection of T cell receptor beta chains follows, all from one sample in a study of T cells after yellow fever vaccination. TCRdb itself ran the 5' RACE reads through MiXCR, one entry per CDR3 protein. The table records about 150,000 distinct CDR3 sequences, 6.2% of them present only once. The sequencing here drew on CD4+ T cells sorted from PBMCs, taken on the day of the first yellow fever vaccination. The receptor source for this set is a man younger than 35 who received the YFV17D yellow fever vaccine. The CDR3 runs from the conserved cysteine through the conserved F or W. The D gene is left open where the match is weak. The listing skips clone size in some rows; elsewhere it reads once, few, many or a size class.

v_gene,abundance,d_gene,j_gene,CDR3aa,CDR3nt
TRBV20-1,many,TRBD1,TRBJ2-3,CSANPGQGTDTQYF,TGCAGTGCGAACCCGGGACAGGGCACAGATACGCAGTATTTT
TRBV27,NA,TRBD1,TRBJ1-4,CASSLSPTGVMGNEKLFF,TGTGCCAGCAGTTTATCACCGACAGGGGTAATGGGGAATGAAAAACTGTTTTTT
TRBV7-3,few,NA,TRBJ2-2,CASSRKQGTGELFF,TGTGCCAGCAGCCGAAAACAGGGCACCGGGGAGCTGTTTTTT
TRBV5-1,few,NA,TRBJ1-1,CASSPEGKDTEAFF,TGCGCCAGCAGCCCGGAGGGGAAGGACACTGAAGCTTTCTTT
TRBV7-9,many,NA,TRBJ2-1,CASSPSFLGAKYNEQFF,TGTGCCAGCAGCCCATCCTTTCTCGGGGCGAAATACAATGAGCAGTTCTTC
TRBV4-2,few,TRBD2,TRBJ2-3,CASSQDGSGGPDTQYF,TGTGCCAGCAGCCAAGATGGCAGCGGGGGGCCGGATACGCAGTATTTT
TRBV19,many,TRBD1,TRBJ1-1,CASSRDRGPTEAFF,TGTGCCAGTAGCCGGGACAGGGGGCCCACTGAAGCTTTCTTT
TRBV12-3/TRBV12-4,many,NA,TRBJ1-2,CASSLEELGPYGYTF,TGTGCCAGCAGTTTAGAGGAGCTGGGACCCTATGGCTACACCTTC
TRBV6-2/TRBV6-3,few,NA,TRBJ1-5,CASSYSITGPSNQPQHF,TGTGCCAGCAGTTACTCGATAACAGGGCCCAGCAATCAGCCCCAGCATTTT
TRBV9,many,NA,TRBJ2-1,CASSVATGTSPFF,NA
TRBV28,NA,NA,TRBJ1-2,CASSVPPDYGYTF,TGTGCCAGCAGTGTACCCCCCGACTATGGCTACACCTTC
TRBV5-6,NA,NA,TRBJ1-2,CASSLRGSSIGYGYTF,TGTGCCAGCAGCTTGAGAGGCAGCTCCATTGGCTATGGCTACACCTTC
TRBV24-1,many,TRBD2,TRBJ2-3,CATSDLRRGVTDTQYF,TGTGCCACCAGTGATTTGCGGCGGGGGGTTACAGATACGCAGTATTTT
TRBV5-1,few,TRBD1,TRBJ2-5,CASSIQGYETQYF,TGCGCCAGCAGCATACAGGGGTATGAGACCCAGTACTTC
TRBV24-1,NA,NA,TRBJ1-1,CATSDLLGSRGTEAFF,TGTGCCACCAGTGATTTGCTTGGAAGCAGGGGCACTGAAGCTTTCTTT
TRBV27,many,NA,TRBJ1-1,CASGASAEAFF,TGTGCCAGCGGCGCGTCCGCTGAAGCTTTCTTT
TRBV7-2,few,NA,TRBJ1-2,CASMGLGQPSSNYGYTF,TGTGCCAGCATGGGCTTGGGGCAGCCGAGCTCCAACTATGGCTACACCTTC
TRBV2,many,TRBD1,TRBJ1-2,CASSRGRNVGSGYTF,TGTGCCAGCAGCAGGGGGCGCAACGTCGGGAGTGGCTACACCTTC
TRBV6-1,few,TRBD1,TRBJ1-1,CASSRNRGQVGTEAFF,TGTGCCAGCAGCCGGAACAGGGGGCAGGTCGGGACTGAAGCTTTCTTT
TRBV5-4,many,TRBD2,TRBJ2-3,CASSSLAGGITDTQYF,TGTGCCAGCAGCTCCTTAGCGGGGGGGATCACAGATACGCAGTATTTT
TRBV5-7,few,NA,TRBJ2-5,CASSLVASETQYF,TGTGCCAGCAGCTTGGTAGCATCCGAGACCCAGTACTTC
TRBV4-1,many,TRBD2,TRBJ2-3,CASSQGPAGAPDTQYF,TGCGCCAGCAGCCAAGGTCCAGCGGGGGCCCCAGATACGCAGTATTTT
TRBV3-1,many,NA,TRBJ1-1,CASSQDTGAQRF,TGTGCCAGCAGCCAAGATACCGGGGCCCAACGCTTT
TRBV4-1,NA,TRBD2,TRBJ2-1,CASSQGFSGGPSSEQFF,TGCGCCAGCAGCCAAGGGTTTAGCGGGGGGCCTTCCAGTGAGCAGTTCTTC
TRBV25-1,few,TRBD1,TRBJ1-5,CASSGPADRVSNQPQHF,TGTGCCAGCAGTGGCCCCGCCGACAGGGTGAGCAATCAGCCCCAGCATTTT
TRBV18,few,NA,TRBJ2-1,CASSPTRGGEEQFF,TGTGCCAGCTCACCTACTCGAGGTGGGGAGGAGCAGTTCTTC
TRBV12-3/TRBV12-4,few,NA,TRBJ2-7,CASSLGRREQYF,TGTGCCAGCAGTTTAGGGAGGAGGGAGCAGTACTTC
TRBV11-2,few,NA,TRBJ1-2,CASSSPRGGSLYGYTF,TGTGCCAGCAGCTCCCCCCGTGGAGGGAGCCTCTATGGCTACACCTTC
TRBV12-3/TRBV12-4,many,NA,TRBJ2-2,CASSPPPGETGELFF,TGTGCCAGCAGCCCGCCCCCAGGAGAAACCGGGGAGCTGTTTTTT